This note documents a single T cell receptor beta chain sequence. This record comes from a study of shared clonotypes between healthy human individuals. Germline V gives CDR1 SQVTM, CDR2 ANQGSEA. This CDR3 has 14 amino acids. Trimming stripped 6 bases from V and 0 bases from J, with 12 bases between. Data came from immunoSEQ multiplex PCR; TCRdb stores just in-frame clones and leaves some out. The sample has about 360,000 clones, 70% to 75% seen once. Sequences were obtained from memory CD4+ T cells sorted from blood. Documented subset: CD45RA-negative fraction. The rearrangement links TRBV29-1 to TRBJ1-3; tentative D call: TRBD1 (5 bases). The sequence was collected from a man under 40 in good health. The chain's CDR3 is CSVSLGVSGNTIYF. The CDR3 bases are TGCAGCGTGTCATTGGGGGTCTCTGGAAACACCATATATTTT.